This T cell receptor beta chain comes out of a study of post-analysis software for immune sequencing data. The table lists this clonotype with a few counts. Its antigen is currently unknown. Study-wide points: Among multiple sclerosis patients, normalized Chao1 diversity was significantly below that of controls. When the samples were clustered directly with F measure, those that had been prepared in the same batch showed strong co-clustering. The five TRBV segments detected at higher frequency in patients than in controls included TRBV5-6, TRBV5-1 and TRBV20-1.

Unique molecular identifiers featured in each of the TCR beta cDNA libraries. The T cell input of about 0.95 to 11 million gave roughly 460,000 cDNA molecules. TCRdb reanalysed the PCR reads using MiXCR and keeps one entry per CDR3 protein. The repertoire holds hundreds of thousands of distinct CDR3 sequences, with roughly 50% as singletons. The CDR3 is made up of 15 amino acids. The germline V gene has CDR1 MNHEY and CDR2 SMNVEV (reference sequence). The V end lost 4 bases, the J end lost 2 bases, and 15 bases lay between the germline ends. This chain uses TRBV27 with TRBJ2-7, with D perhaps matching TRBD2 (6 bases). What was sequenced was blood. The sequence was obtained from a girl between 5 and 17 years old with multiple sclerosis. The CDR3 coding sequence is TGTGCCAGCAGTTCGGGGGACCGAAACGCCTACGAGCAGTACTTC. It yields the protein CASSSGDRNAYEQYF.